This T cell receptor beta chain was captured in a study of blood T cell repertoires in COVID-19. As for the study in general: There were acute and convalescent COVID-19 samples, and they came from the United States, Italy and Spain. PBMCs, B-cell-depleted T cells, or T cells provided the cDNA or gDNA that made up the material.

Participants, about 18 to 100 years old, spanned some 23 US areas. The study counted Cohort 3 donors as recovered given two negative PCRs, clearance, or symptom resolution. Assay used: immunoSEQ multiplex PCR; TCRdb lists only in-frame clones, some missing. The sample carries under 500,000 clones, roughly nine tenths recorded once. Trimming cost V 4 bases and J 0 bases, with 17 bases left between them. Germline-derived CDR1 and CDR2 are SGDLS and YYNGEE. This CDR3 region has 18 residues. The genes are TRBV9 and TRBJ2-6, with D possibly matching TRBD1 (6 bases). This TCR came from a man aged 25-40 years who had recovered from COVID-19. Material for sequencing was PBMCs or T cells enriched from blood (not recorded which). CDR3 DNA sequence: TGTGCCAGCAGCCCGTACCGACAGGATTACTCTGGGGCCAACGTCCTGACTTTC. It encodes CASSPYRQDYSGANVLTF.